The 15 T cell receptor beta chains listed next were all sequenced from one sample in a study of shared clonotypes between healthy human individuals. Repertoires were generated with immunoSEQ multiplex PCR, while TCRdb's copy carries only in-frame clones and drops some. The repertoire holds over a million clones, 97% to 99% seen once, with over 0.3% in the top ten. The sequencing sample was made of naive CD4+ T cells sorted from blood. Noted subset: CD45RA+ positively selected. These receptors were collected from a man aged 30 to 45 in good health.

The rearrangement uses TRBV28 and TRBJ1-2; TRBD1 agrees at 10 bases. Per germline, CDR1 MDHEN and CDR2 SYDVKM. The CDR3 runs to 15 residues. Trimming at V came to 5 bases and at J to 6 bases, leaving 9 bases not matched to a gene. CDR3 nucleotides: TGTGCCAGCAGTCCGCCGGGACAGGGGAGGGATGGCTACACCTTC. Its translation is CASSPPGQGRDGYTF.

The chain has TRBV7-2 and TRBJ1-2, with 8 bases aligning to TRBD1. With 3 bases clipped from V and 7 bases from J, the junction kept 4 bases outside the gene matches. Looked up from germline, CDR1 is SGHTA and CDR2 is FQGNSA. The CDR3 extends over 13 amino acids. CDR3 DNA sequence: TGTGCCAGCAGCTTCGACAGGGGAGGTGGCTACACCTTC. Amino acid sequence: CASSFDRGGGYTF.

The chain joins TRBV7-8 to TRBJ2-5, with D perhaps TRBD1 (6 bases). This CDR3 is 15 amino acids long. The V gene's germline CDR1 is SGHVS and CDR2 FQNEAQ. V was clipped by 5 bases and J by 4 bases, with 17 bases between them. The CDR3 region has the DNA TGTGCCAGCAGCCTCCAGGGCTCCAGGGGAGAGACCCAGTACTTC. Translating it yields CASSLQGSRGETQYF.

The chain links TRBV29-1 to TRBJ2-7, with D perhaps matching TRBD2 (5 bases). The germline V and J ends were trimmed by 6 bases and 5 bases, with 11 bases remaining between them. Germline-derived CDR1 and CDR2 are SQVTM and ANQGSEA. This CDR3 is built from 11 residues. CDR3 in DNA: TGCAGCGTGTTCGGAGCGGACGAGCAGTACTTC. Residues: CSVFGADEQYF.

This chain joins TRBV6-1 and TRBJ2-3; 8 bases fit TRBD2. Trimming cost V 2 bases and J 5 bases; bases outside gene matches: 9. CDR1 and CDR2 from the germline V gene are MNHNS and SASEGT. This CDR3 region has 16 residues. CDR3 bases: TGTGCCAGCAGTGAACTTTCAGCGGGAGTAATAGATACGCAGTATTTT. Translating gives CASSELSAGVIDTQYF.

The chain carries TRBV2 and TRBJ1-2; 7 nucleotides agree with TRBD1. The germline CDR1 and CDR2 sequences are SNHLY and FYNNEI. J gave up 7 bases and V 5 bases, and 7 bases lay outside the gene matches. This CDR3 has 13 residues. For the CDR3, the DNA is TGTGCCAGCAGTCCCCGACAGGGCGGTGGCTACACCTTC. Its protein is CASSPRQGGGYTF.

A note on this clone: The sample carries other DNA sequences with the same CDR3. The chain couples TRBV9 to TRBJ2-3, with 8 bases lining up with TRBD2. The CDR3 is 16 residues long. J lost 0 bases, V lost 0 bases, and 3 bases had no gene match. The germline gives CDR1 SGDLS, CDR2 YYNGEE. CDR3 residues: CASSVELAVSTDTQYF. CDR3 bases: TGTGCCAGCAGCGTAGAACTAGCGGTAAGCACAGATACGCAGTATTTT.

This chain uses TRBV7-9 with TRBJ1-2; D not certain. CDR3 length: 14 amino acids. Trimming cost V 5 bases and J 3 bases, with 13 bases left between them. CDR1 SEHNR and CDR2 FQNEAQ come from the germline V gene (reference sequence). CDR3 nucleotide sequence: TGTGCCAGCAGCAAGGCGCTCTTAGACTATGGCTACACCTTC. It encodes CASSKALLDYGYTF.

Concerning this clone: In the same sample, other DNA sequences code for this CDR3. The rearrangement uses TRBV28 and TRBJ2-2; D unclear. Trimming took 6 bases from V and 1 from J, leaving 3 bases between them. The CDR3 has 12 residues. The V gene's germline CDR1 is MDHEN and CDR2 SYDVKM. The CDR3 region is CASSKNTGELFF. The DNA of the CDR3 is TGTGCCAGCAGCAAGAACACCGGGGAGCTGTTTTTT.

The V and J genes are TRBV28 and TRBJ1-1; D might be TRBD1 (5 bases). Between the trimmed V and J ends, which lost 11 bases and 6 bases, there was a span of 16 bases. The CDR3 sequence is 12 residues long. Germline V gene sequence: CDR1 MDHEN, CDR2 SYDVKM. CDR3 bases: TGTGCCGCTAACGGGGCTGTTCCTGAAGCTTTCTTT. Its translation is CAANGAVPEAFF. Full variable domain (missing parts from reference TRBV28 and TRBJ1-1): DVKVTQSSRYLVKRTGEKVFLECVQDMDHENMFWYRQDPGLGLRLIYFSYDVKMKEKGDIPEGYSVSREKKERFSLILESASTNQTSMYLCAANGAVPEAFFGQGTRLTVV.

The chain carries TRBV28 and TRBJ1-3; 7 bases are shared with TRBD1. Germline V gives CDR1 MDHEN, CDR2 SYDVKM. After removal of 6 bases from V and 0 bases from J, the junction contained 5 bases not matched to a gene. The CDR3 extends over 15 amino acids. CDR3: CASREQGRSGNTIYF. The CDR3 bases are TGTGCCAGCAGGGAACAGGGGCGCTCTGGAAACACCATATATTTT.

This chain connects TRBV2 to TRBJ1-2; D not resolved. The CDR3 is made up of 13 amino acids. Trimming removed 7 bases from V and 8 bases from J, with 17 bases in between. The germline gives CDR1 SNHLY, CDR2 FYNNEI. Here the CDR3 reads CASTNAGRMGYTF. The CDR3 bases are TGTGCCAGCACCAACGCTGGGAGAATGGGCTACACCTTC.

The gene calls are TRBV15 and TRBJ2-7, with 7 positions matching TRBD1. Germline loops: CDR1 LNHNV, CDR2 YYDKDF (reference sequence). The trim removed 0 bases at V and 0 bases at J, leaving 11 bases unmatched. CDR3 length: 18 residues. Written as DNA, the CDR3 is TGTGCCACCAGCAGAGAAGGGTTCCCACAGGGGCCCTCCTACGAGCAGTACTTC. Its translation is CATSREGFPQGPSYEQYF.

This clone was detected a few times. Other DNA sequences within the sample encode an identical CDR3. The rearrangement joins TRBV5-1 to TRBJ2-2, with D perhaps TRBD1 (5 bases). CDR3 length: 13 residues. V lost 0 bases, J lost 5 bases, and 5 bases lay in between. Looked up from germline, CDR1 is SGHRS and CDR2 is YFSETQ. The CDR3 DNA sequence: TGCGCCAGCAGCTTGGAGGGGACCGGGGAGCTGTTTTTT. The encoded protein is CASSLEGTGELFF.

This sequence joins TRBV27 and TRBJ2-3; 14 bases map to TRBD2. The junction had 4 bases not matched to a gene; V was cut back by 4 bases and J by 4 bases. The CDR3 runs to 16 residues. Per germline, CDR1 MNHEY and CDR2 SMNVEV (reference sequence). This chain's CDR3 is CASSSGLAGEPDTQYF. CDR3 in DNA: TGTGCCAGCAGTTCGGGACTAGCGGGAGAGCCAGATACGCAGTATTTT.